The 16 T cell receptor beta chains in this list originate from one sample, sequenced in a study of blood T cell repertoires in COVID-19. TCRdb's table, derived via immunoSEQ multiplex PCR, lists solely in-frame clones and lacks some. The table has 300,000 or so clones, around 88% seen once; the top ten hold 1.5% to 2%. What was sequenced was peripheral blood. The receptor set was obtained from a woman in her 50s with acute or convalescent COVID-19.

The V and J genes are TRBV6-5 and TRBJ2-7; 11 bases fit TRBD1. Germline V gene sequence: CDR1 MNHEY, CDR2 SVGAGI. This CDR3 comprises 14 residues. V lost 8 bases and J lost 3; bases outside the gene matches: 6. The CDR3 DNA reads TGTGCCAGCGAAAGGGACAGGGGGAACTACGAGCAGTACTTC. This gives the protein CASERDRGNYEQYF.

The gene calls are TRBV25-1 and TRBJ2-2; D unclear. With 4 bases removed from V and 3 bases from J, the gap between germline ends came to 9 bases. The length of the CDR3 is 14 residues. Germline V gives CDR1 MGHDK, CDR2 SYGVNS. The CDR3, as DNA: TGTGCCAGCAGTGGGTATGGAGACACCGGGGAGCTGTTTTTT. It yields the protein CASSGYGDTGELFF.

This chain joins TRBV28 and TRBJ1-1, with D perhaps TRBD1 (5 bases). The V gene lost 1 base and the J gene lost 1 base, with 16 bases spanning the gap. Germline lookup yields CDR1 MDHEN and CDR2 SYDVKM. The CDR3 loop spans 17 amino acids. The CDR3 nucleotides are TGTGCCAGCAGTTTATTCTTTGAGACAGAAAAGAACACTGAAGCTTTCTTT. It translates to CASSLFFETEKNTEAFF.

Worth noting for this clone: Other nucleotide sequences in the sample specify the same CDR3. The chain carries TRBV7-9 and TRBJ2-7; possibly TRBD1 for D (5 bases). This CDR3 comprises 13 residues. Deletions cut 0 bases from V and 5 bases from J, with 8 bases between. Germline loops: CDR1 SEHNR, CDR2 FQNEAQ (reference sequence). CDR3 loop: CASSLAGVDEQYF. CDR3 sequence (DNA): TGTGCCAGCAGCTTAGCAGGGGTCGACGAGCAGTACTTC.

The chain carries TRBV3-1 (or the pseudogene TRBV3-2) and TRBJ1-6; D ambiguous. Looked up from germline, CDR1 is LGHDT and CDR2 is YNNKEL (reference sequence). The V end was cut by 4 bases, the J end by 6 bases, with 10 bases between. The CDR3 totals 14 residues. In DNA, the CDR3 is TGTGCCAGCAGCCCGCGCGCGGGTAATTCACCCCTCCACTTT. This translates into CASSPRAGNSPLHF.

The CDR3 sequence is CASSTNALNTQYF. The DNA of the CDR3 is TGTGCCAGCAGCACTAACGCCCTTAATACGCAGTATTTT. The gene calls are TRBV11-3 and TRBJ2-3; D is ambiguous. Trimming shortened V by 5 bases and J by 7 bases, and 13 bases separated the two germline ends. CDR1 and CDR2 (germline): SGHNT, YENEEA. This CDR3 region has 13 residues.

This clone was detected only once. The chain joins TRBV30 to TRBJ1-4; D call uncertain. The CDR3 totals 14 residues. In germline, CDR1 is GTSNPN, CDR2 SVGIG (reference sequence). V lost 7 bases and J 8 bases, leaving 20 bases between the germline ends. The CDR3 coding sequence is TGTGCCTCCAGCTCCGGTCCCTCGGGAGAAAAACTGTTTTTT. Protein product: CASSSGPSGEKLFF. Looking up the rest from reference TRBV30 and TRBJ1-4 gives the full variable domain: SQTIHQWPATLVQPVGSPLSLECTVEGTSNPNLYWYRQAAGRGLQLLFYSVGIGQISSEVPQNLSASRPQDRQFILSSKKLLLSDSGFYLCASSSGPSGEKLFFGSGTQLSVL.

V gene TRBV7-6 combines with J gene TRBJ2-2; possibly TRBD2 for D (5 bases). Deletions cut 2 bases from V and 1 base from J, with 11 bases between. There are 16 residues in the CDR3. Germline V lookup: CDR1 SGHVS, CDR2 FNYEAQ. CDR3 in DNA: TGTGCCAGCAGCTTAATCGAACTAGTGAACACCGGGGAGCTGTTTTTT. Protein: CASSLIELVNTGELFF.

The J gene is TRBJ2-2, the V gene TRBV10-3, with a tentative D call TRBD1 (6 bases). The germline gives CDR1 ENHRY, CDR2 SYGVKD. V was cut by 2 bases and J by 2 bases, with 9 bases left in between. The CDR3 is 15 residues long. The CDR3 sequence: CAISEGRGNTGELFF. The DNA for the CDR3 is TGTGCCATCAGTGAGGGCAGGGGTAACACCGGGGAGCTGTTTTTT.

This clone appeared once. The chain combines TRBV6-5 with TRBJ2-3; 13 bases match TRBD2. Germline CDR1 and CDR2: MNHEY and SVGAGI. V was pared by 5 bases and J by 3 bases, with 2 bases of the junction left unmatched. The length of the CDR3 is 15 residues. The CDR3 DNA reads TGTGCCAGCAGTACTAGCGGGGGGGGGACAGATACGCAGTATTTT. Protein sequence: CASSTSGGGTDTQYF.

The gene calls are TRBV18 and TRBJ1-6, with D perhaps TRBD1 (5 bases). The V end was cut by 3 bases, the J end by 2 bases, with 11 bases between. Per the germline V gene, CDR1 is KGHSH and CDR2 is LQKENI. The CDR3 spans 16 residues. The CDR3 is CASSPSQGTYNSPLHF. The CDR3 DNA sequence: TGTGCCAGCTCACCCTCCCAGGGCACCTATAATTCACCCCTCCACTTT. The variable domain in full, with the rest retrieved from reference TRBV18 and TRBJ1-6, is NAGVMQNPRHLVRRRGQEARLRCSPMKGHSHVYWYRQLPEEGLKFMVYLQKENIIDESGMPKERFSAEFPKEGPSILRIQQVVRGDSAAYFCASSPSQGTYNSPLHFGNGTRLTVT.

The chain carries TRBV11-2 and TRBJ1-6; 7 nucleotides line up with TRBD1. V lost 2 bases and J lost 10; bases outside the gene matches: 8. The CDR3 runs to 15 residues. The germline CDR1 and CDR2 sequences are SGHAT and FQNNGV. The CDR3: CASSLYTGEKSPLHF. The CDR3 DNA is TGTGCCAGCAGCTTATATACAGGGGAGAAATCACCCCTCCACTTT.

V usage is TRBV19 and J usage is TRBJ1-4, with D tentatively TRBD1 (6 bases). The CDR3 is made up of 17 amino acids. Germline V gene data show CDR1 as LNHDA and CDR2 as SQIVND (reference sequence). The V end lost 2 bases, the J end lost 4 bases, and 17 bases lay between the germline ends. The CDR3 protein is CASSIKFGRTDNEKLFF. CDR3 bases: TGTGCCAGTAGTATAAAGTTCGGACGGACAGATAATGAAAAACTGTTTTTT.

The chain couples TRBV5-1 to TRBJ2-5, with 11 bases identical to TRBD1. Germline assignment: CDR1 SGHRS and CDR2 YFSETQ. The CDR3 runs 16 residues. Trimming took 4 bases from V and 0 from J; bases not matched to a gene: 5. The CDR3 DNA reads as TGCGCCAGCAGCCCCGGACAGGGGGCGTACCAAGAGACCCAGTACTTC. It encodes CASSPGQGAYQETQYF.

V and J are TRBV29-1 and TRBJ1-1; a weak D match, TRBD1 (6 bases). CDR1 is SQVTM and CDR2 is ANQGSEA in the germline V gene. V was cut by 6 bases and J by 8 bases, with 19 bases left in between. The CDR3 has 13 residues. The CDR3 region has the DNA TGCAGCGTGGGGGGGGGCCGCCTTACGGAAGCTTTCTTT. As protein: CSVGGGRLTEAFF.

The V call is TRBV7-9, the J call TRBJ1-1; 9 bases line up with TRBD1. Germline V CDR1 and CDR2: SEHNR, FQNEAQ (reference sequence). Trimming at V came to 7 bases and at J to 1 base, leaving 4 bases not matched to a gene. This CDR3 region has 14 residues. DNA of the CDR3: TGTGCCAGCATCCTGGACAGGGGGAACACTGAAGCTTTCTTT. This gives the protein CASILDRGNTEAFF.